These 23 T cell receptor beta chains came from one sample sequenced in a study of T cells in women clearing cervical HPV infection. Libraries were prepared by immunoSEQ multiplex PCR; TCRdb keeps only in-frame clonotypes and omits some of them. Its table lists around 21,000 clones. Sequencing was performed on blood buffy coat. These receptors came from a woman aged 18 to 75 with a cervical HPV16 infection that either progressed to CIN3+ or cleared (not recorded which).

About this clone: The junction departs from germline at one end; a sequencing error may be responsible. Sequencing ends 3 residues short of the CDR3 end; the germline J gene provides the rest. The genes are TRBV4-2 and TRBJ2-7; D uncertain. Germline lookup yields CDR1 LGHNA and CDR2 YNFKEQ. This CDR3 spans 14 amino acids. CDR3 DNA (partial): TGCGCCAGCAGCCCGCACCATCCTAGCTACGAG. Translation gives CASSPHHPSYE. The whole CDR3 protein reads CASSPHHPSYEQYF.

Comments on this clone: Sequencing ends 3 residues short of the CDR3 end; the germline J gene provides the rest. The chain is built from TRBV10-3 and TRBJ2-7; TRBD1 matches at 12 bases. V lost 3 bases and J lost 3; bases outside the gene matches: 6. CDR1 and CDR2 from the germline V gene are ENHRY and SYGVKD. This CDR3 is 16 amino acids long. The CDR3 here is CAISDRGTGGNYEQYF. The CDR3 DNA, read in part, is TGTGCCATCAGTGACCGAGGGACAGGGGGCAACTACGAG.

As for this clone: The read terminates 3 residues ahead of where the CDR3 ends, so the germline J gene completes it. The V and J genes are TRBV6-4 and TRBJ2-3, with D possibly being TRBD2 (5 bases). Per germline, CDR1 MRHNA and CDR2 SNTAGT. V was shortened by 0 bases and J by 2 bases, with 9 bases between the two germline ends. The CDR3 runs 15 residues. The CDR3 region is CASSDSEGATDTQYF. Partial CDR3 DNA: TGTGCCAGCAGTGACTCCGAGGGTGCCACAGATACG.

For this clone: The read ends 3 residues before the CDR3 terminus; that terminus is restored from the germline J gene. The chain is built from TRBV13 and TRBJ2-7; 7 bases line up with TRBD2. Losses at the gene ends were 2 bases for V and 2 bases for J; bases not matched to a gene: 15. The CDR3 length is 18 residues. The V gene's germline CDR1 is PRHDT and CDR2 FYEKMQ (reference sequence). Here the CDR3 reads CASSLRDVRDYLPYEQYF. The CDR3 bases that were read are TGTGCCAGCAGCTTAAGGGACGTGAGGGACTACTTACCCTACGAG.

In regard to this clone: The read finishes 3 residues shy of the CDR3 end, and the germline J gene is used to complete it. This sequence joins TRBV14 and TRBJ2-1; possibly TRBD1 for D (5 bases). V was trimmed by 3 bases and J by 0 bases, leaving 12 bases between them. Germline-derived CDR1 and CDR2 are SGHDN and FVKESK. CDR3 length equals 16 residues. The CDR3 reads CASSHVGHPSYNEQFF. The covered CDR3 bases are TGTGCCAGCAGCCACGTAGGACACCCCTCCTACAATGAG.

About this clone: From the germline J gene comes the end of the CDR3, since the read stops 3 residues before it. This chain links TRBV2 with TRBJ1-2, with D tentatively TRBD1 (6 bases). Germline V gives CDR1 SNHLY, CDR2 FYNNEI. The CDR3 has 15 residues. V dropped 2 bases and J dropped 0 bases, with 10 bases sitting between them. CDR3: CASSESRGPNYGYTF. CDR3 bases read: TGTGCCAGCAGTGAATCCAGGGGCCCTAACTATGGC. The full variable domain, rest sourced from reference TRBV2 and TRBJ1-2, is EPEVTQTPSHQVTQMGQEVILRCVPISNHLYFYWYRQILGQKVEFLVSFYNNEISEKSEIFDDQFSVERPDGSNFTLKIRSTKLEDSAMYFCASSESRGPNYGYTFGSGTRLTVV.

Here the CDR3 reads CASSQEGQGSPIYEQYF. The DNA read from the CDR3 is TGTGCCAGCAGCCAAGAAGGACAGGGGTCCCCCATCTACGAG. This sequence joins TRBV4-2 and TRBJ2-7, with TRBD1 matching over 9 bases. The CDR3 end is not reached by the read, which stops 3 residues before it; the germline J gene fills it in. The germline CDR1 and CDR2 sequences are LGHNA and YNFKEQ. Trimming took 0 bases from V and 3 from J; bases not matched to a gene: 9. The CDR3 is 17 amino acids.

As concerns this clone: The CDR3 end falls 3 residues outside the read, so it is completed with the germline J gene. The V and J genes are TRBV11-3 and TRBJ2-5, with D perhaps TRBD1 (6 bases). Germline V CDR1 and CDR2: SGHNT, YENEEA. The ends were cut back, 5 bases at V and 4 bases at J, with 17 bases in the middle. The CDR3 spans 15 residues. CDR3 sequence reads: CASSPGVGAGETQYF. CDR3 bases read: TGTGCCAGCAGCCCAGGAGTGGGGGCGGGAGAGACC.

Points on this clone: Sequencing ends 3 residues short of the CDR3 end; the germline J gene provides the rest. Additional DNA sequences in this sample encode the identical CDR3. The chain combines TRBV18 with TRBJ2-1, with TRBD2 as a possible D gene (7 bases). Trimming removed 6 bases at V and 9 bases at J, with 21 bases between. Germline lookup yields CDR1 KGHSH and CDR2 LQKENI. The CDR3 has 15 residues. The covered CDR3 bases are TGTGCCAGCTCCCCCCCTGGAAGGGGGAGGGTTGAG. Translation: CASSPPGRGRVE. The CDR3 as a whole reads CASSPPGRGRVEQFF.

The part of the CDR3 DNA that was read is TGTGCCAGCAGTGACGGGACAGGGGGGCGGAATGAG. It specifies CASSDGTGGRNE. The entire CDR3 protein is CASSDGTGGRNEQFF. The V call is TRBV6-4, the J call TRBJ2-1; 11 nucleotides match TRBD1. The read ends 3 residues shy of where the CDR3 ends; the end is completed using the germline J gene. The CDR3 is 15 residues long. Germline loops: CDR1 MRHNA, CDR2 SNTAGT. Trimming cost V 2 bases and J 7 bases; bases outside gene matches: 4.

Comments on this clone: The read terminates 3 residues ahead of where the CDR3 ends, so the germline J gene completes it. The V call is TRBV7-6, the J call TRBJ2-7, with TRBD1 as a possible D gene (5 bases). Germline V CDR1 and CDR2: SGHVS, FNYEAQ. The CDR3 runs 14 residues. Trimming shortened V by 2 bases and J by 1 base, and 9 bases separated the two germline ends. The CDR3 sequence is CASSLTDSSYEQYF. CDR3 DNA, as far as it was read: TGTGCCAGCAGCTTAACTGACAGTTCCTACGAG.

Regarding this clone: The read gets to within 3 residues of the CDR3 end, and the germline J gene fills in the rest. The rearrangement joins TRBV19 to TRBJ1-3, with 7 positions matching TRBD1. The CDR3 loop spans 14 amino acids. V lost 5 bases and J lost 2; bases outside the gene matches: 3. Germline CDR1 and CDR2: LNHDA and SQIVND (reference sequence). CDR3 in amino acids: CASSSDRAGNTIYF. The CDR3 DNA, read in part, is TGTGCCAGTAGTTCCGACAGGGCTGGAAACACC.

This clone is medium-sized by frequency. The read finishes 3 residues shy of the CDR3 end, and the germline J gene is used to complete it. The chain employs TRBV6-2 or TRBV6-3 and TRBJ2-3, with 12 bases fitting TRBD2. The CDR3 consists of 16 residues. The V and J ends lost 6 bases and 1 base, in that order; junction bases with no gene match: 5. The V gene's germline CDR1 is MNHEY and CDR2 SVGEGT. CDR3 sequence reads: CASSRTSGEGTDTQYF. CDR3 bases read: TGTGCCAGCAGCCGGACTAGCGGGGAAGGCACAGATACG.

A note on this clone: The CDR3 end falls 3 residues outside the read, so it is completed with the germline J gene. The genes are TRBV5-1 and TRBJ2-3, with D tentatively TRBD1 (5 bases). The V gene's germline CDR1 is SGHRS and CDR2 YFSETQ. The CDR3 contains 16 residues. V was trimmed by 2 bases and J by 2 bases, leaving 15 bases between them. The sequenced CDR3 bases are TGCGCCAGCAGCTTAGACAGTGGGTCACCCACAGATACG. As protein: CASSLDSGSPTDT. In full, the CDR3 is CASSLDSGSPTDTQYF.

A note on this clone: The read finishes 3 residues shy of the CDR3 end, and the germline J gene is used to complete it. The gene calls are TRBV20-1 and TRBJ2-7, with 7 bases aligning to TRBD2. The CDR3 runs to 13 residues. The ends lost 6 bases at V and 0 bases at J; junction bases unmatched: 5. Germline V CDR1 and CDR2: DFQATT, SNEGSKA (reference sequence). This chain's CDR3 is CSANSGPSYEQYF. The sequenced part of the CDR3 DNA is TGCAGTGCCAATAGCGGGCCCTCCTACGAG.

As regards this clone: Germline is not matched at one junction end, which may reflect a read error. The read terminates 3 residues ahead of where the CDR3 ends, so the germline J gene completes it. V is TRBV20-1 and J is TRBJ2-3; 11 bases match TRBD2. This CDR3 has 19 residues. Germline CDR1 reads DFQATT; CDR2 reads SNEGSKA (reference sequence). The CDR3: CSARDTGSGRVEGTDTQYF. The sequenced part of the CDR3 DNA is TGCAGTGCAAGAGATACGGGTAGCGGGAGGGTTGAGGGCACAGATACG.

Points on this clone: Read data end 3 residues before the CDR3 end; the end is taken from the germline J gene. The chain employs TRBV10-3 and TRBJ2-7; 8 nucleotides match TRBD1. J lost 0 bases, V lost 6 bases, and 13 bases had no gene match. This CDR3 has 17 residues. Germline-derived CDR1 and CDR2 are ENHRY and SYGVKD. CDR3 sequence: CAISPGQGALSSYEQYF. The sequenced part of the CDR3 DNA is TGTGCCATCAGCCCCGGACAGGGAGCCCTCAGCTCCTACGAG.

Points on this clone: The CDR3 end is not reached by the read, which stops 3 residues before it; the germline J gene fills it in. This chain links TRBV7-9 with TRBJ1-1, with D unresolved. Looked up from germline, CDR1 is SEHNR and CDR2 is FQNEAQ (reference sequence). The CDR3 spans 15 residues. CDR3 in amino acids: CASSPLAGSDNEAFF. CDR3 DNA (partial): TGTGCCAGCAGCCCCCTAGCGGGATCAGACAATGAG. The whole variable domain, remainder taken from reference TRBV7-9 and TRBJ1-1, is DTGVSQNPRHKITKRGQNVTFRCDPISEHNRLYWYRQTLGQGPEFLTYFQNEAQLEKSRLLSDRFSAERPKGSFSTLEIQRTEQGDSAMYLCASSPLAGSDNEAFFGQGTRLTVV.

About this clone: Read coverage stops 3 residues before the CDR3 terminus; the germline J gene supplies the remainder. V gene TRBV10-2 combines with J gene TRBJ2-7; 9 positions match TRBD1. Per germline, CDR1 WSHSY and CDR2 SAAADI. With 7 bases clipped from V and 2 bases from J, the junction kept 12 bases outside the gene matches. The CDR3 has 16 amino acids. This CDR3 is CASNSPTGTGTYEQYF. The covered CDR3 bases are TGCGCCAGCAATAGCCCCACCGGGACAGGGACCTACGAG.

The CDR3: CASSVGQGANQPQHF. CDR3 DNA, as far as it was read: TGTGCCAGCAGTGTAGGACAGGGCGCAAATCAGCCC. The rearrangement joins TRBV2 to TRBJ1-5, with 8 bases lining up with TRBD1. The read is 3 residues too short to cover the CDR3 end, so that end is filled in from the germline J gene. Trimming removed 4 bases from V and 4 bases from J; junction bases left unmatched: 6. Per the germline V gene, CDR1 is SNHLY and CDR2 is FYNNEI. The CDR3 contains 15 residues.

The CDR3 region is CASSLSSPNTEAFF. CDR3 DNA, as far as it was read: TGTGCCAGCAGCTTGAGCTCACCGAACACTGAA. The genes are TRBV7-8 and TRBJ1-1; D ambiguous. The read ends 3 residues early relative to the CDR3; the germline J gene fills the gap. Trimming took off 3 bases at V and 1 base at J, with 9 bases between the two ends. The CDR3 runs to 14 residues. Germline values: CDR1 SGHVS, CDR2 FQNEAQ. Complete variable domain (other parts from reference TRBV7-8 and TRBJ1-1): GAGVSQSPRYKVAKRGQDVALRCDPISGHVSLFWYQQALGQGPEFLTYFQNEAQLDKSGLPSDRFFAERPEGSVSTLKIQRTQQEDSAVYLCASSLSSPNTEAFFGQGTRLTVV.

Concerning this clone itself: The sequenced fragment ends 3 residues before the CDR3 boundary, so the rest is inferred from the germline J gene. V is TRBV7-9 and J is TRBJ1-2; a weak D match, TRBD1 (5 bases). Germline assignment: CDR1 SEHNR and CDR2 FQNEAQ (reference sequence). This CDR3 has 14 residues. The CDR3 sequence is CASSPPREENIYTF. The part of the CDR3 DNA that was read is TGTGCCAGCAGCCCCCCCAGGGAGGAAAACATC. The entire variable domain, with the rest obtained from reference TRBV7-9 and TRBJ1-2, is as follows: DTGVSQNPRHKITKRGQNVTFRCDPISEHNRLYWYRQTLGQGPEFLTYFQNEAQLEKSRLLSDRFSAERPKGSFSTLEIQRTEQGDSAMYLCASSPPREENIYTFGSGTRLTVV.

As regards this clone: The read stops 3 residues short of the end of the CDR3; the missing end is completed from the germline J gene. J is TRBJ2-3 and V is TRBV19, with TRBD2 identical over 13 bases. There are 16 residues in the CDR3. After removal of 5 bases from V and 4 bases from J, the junction contained 6 bases not matched to a gene. CDR1 LNHDA and CDR2 SQIVND come from the germline V gene (reference sequence). CDR3 bases read: TGTGCCAGTAGTCCAAGGACTAGCGGGAGTCCAGATACG. Translating it yields CASSPRTSGSPDT. The CDR3 in its entirety is CASSPRTSGSPDTQYF.